This T cell receptor (beta chain) originates from a study of cytomegalovirus exposure and HLA in healthy donors. Study as a whole: Of all 400 or so donors who were genotyped, roughly 85% belonged to the Caucasian-associated ancestry cluster.

PCR primers comprised 60 Vbeta and 13 Jbeta primers. The data were produced by immunoSEQ multiplex PCR, yet TCRdb's version contains in-frame clones alone and is incomplete. The sample lists about 260,000 clones, under 80% occurring once. The V segment lost 4 bases and the J segment 6 bases; nucleotides outside the gene matches: 15. The CDR3 totals 16 residues. Germline V gives CDR1 PRHDT, CDR2 FYEKMQ (reference sequence). The V and J genes are TRBV13 and TRBJ2-7; 7 bases fit TRBD1. Source material: PBMCs. This TCR was sampled from a female donor in good health and CMV-seronegative. CDR3 amino acids: CASSSPQGRTQGEQYF. DNA of the CDR3: TGTGCCAGCAGCTCGCCACAGGGGCGAACTCAGGGCGAGCAGTACTTC.